This TCR beta chain originates from a study of T cells in Graves' hyperthyroidism and ophthalmopathy. RNA transcripts gave rise to amplified TCR beta CDR3 regions. An initial round of RT-PCR targeting the TCR CDR3 relied on the HTBI primer set. TCRdb independently ran MiXCR on the multiplex PCR reads; one entry per CDR3 protein. The repertoire includes about 360,000 distinct CDR3 sequences, approximately 13% of them detected once, and roughly 8.3% sits in the top ten. CDR1 SGDLS and CDR2 YYNGEE come from the germline V gene. The CDR3 spans 17 residues. The V segment lost 4 bases and the J segment 7 bases; nucleotides outside the gene matches: 14.

The material sequenced was blood. The gene calls are TRBV9 and TRBJ1-4; 9 bases line up with TRBD1. This receptor was identified in a woman aged 18-30 years with Graves' hyperthyroidism. CDR3 in amino acids: CASSPLIRQGVGEKLFF. CDR3 sequence (DNA): TGTGCCAGCAGCCCCCTTATACGACAGGGGGTCGGTGAAAAACTGTTTTTT.